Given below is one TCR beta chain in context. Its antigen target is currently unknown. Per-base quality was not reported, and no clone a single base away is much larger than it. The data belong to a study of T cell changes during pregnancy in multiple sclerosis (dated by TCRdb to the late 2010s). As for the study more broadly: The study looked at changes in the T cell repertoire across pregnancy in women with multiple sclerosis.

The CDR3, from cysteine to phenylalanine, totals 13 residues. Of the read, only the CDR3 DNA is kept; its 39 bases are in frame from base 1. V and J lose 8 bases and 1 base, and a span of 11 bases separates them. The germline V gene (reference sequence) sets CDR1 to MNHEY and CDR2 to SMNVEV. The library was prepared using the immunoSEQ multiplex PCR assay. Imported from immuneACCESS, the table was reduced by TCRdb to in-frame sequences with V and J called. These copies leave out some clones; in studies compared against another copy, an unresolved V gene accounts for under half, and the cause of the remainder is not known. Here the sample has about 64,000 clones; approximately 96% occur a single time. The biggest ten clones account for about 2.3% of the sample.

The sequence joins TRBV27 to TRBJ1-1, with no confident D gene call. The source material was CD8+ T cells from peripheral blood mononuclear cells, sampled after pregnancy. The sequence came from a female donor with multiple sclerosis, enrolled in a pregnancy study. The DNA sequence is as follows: TGTGCCAGCTCCGCGGCTTCGAACACTGAAGCTTTCTTT. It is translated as CASSAASNTEAFF.